This T cell receptor (beta chain) was sequenced during a study of graft-versus-host responses after intestinal transplantation. The wider study: Uniformly, recipients were administered anti-thymocyte globulin induction with subsequent tacrolimus and steroids for around 3 years.

Points from the study as a whole: There were GvH clones found in recipient marrow, and some of them appeared first in ileum or blood. Early post-transplant HvG declines were associated with peak circulating GvH clone levels.

V shed 4 bases and J 2 bases; nucleotides not matched to a gene: 5. The germline V gene has CDR1 SGHTA and CDR2 FQGTGA. The CDR3 contains 16 residues. This clone is a singleton in its sample. As yet, its antigen is unknown. TCRdb keeps only in-frame clones here, not all; method: immunoSEQ multiplex PCR. The sample holds tens of thousands of clones, approximately 94% seen once. The chain joins TRBV7-3 to TRBJ2-1, with 10 bases fitting TRBD1. The specimen comprised unstimulated CD4+ T cells sorted from spleen or lymph node cells, sampled before transplant. This TCR came from a human donor who was the organ donor for an intestinal transplant. DNA of the CDR3: TGTGCCAGCAGCTCTCTCGGGACAGGGGCCTACAATGAGCAGTTCTTC. Protein: CASSSLGTGAYNEQFF.